Listed here is a single TCR beta chain. Which antigen it targets is not known. The sample holds no much larger clone one base away, and base qualities are not on file. This specimen comes from a study of CD4 T cells in relation to SARS-CoV-2 and coronaviruses (dated by TCRdb to the early 2020s). Turning to the overall study: In the ViraFEST assay, PBMCs were cultured with antigen for less than 12 days, after which TCR beta CDR3s were sequenced to identify clonal expansions specific to the antigen. Samples from three pre-COVID donors and the naive versus memory experiments were sequenced with the Adaptive Biotechnologies TCR-sequencing kit; other data were Illumina-based. The negative reference condition was either a culture with an HIV-1 Nef peptide pool or a culture with no peptide. HLA restriction was mapped for shared crossreactive spike epitopes using patient-derived lymphoblastoid cell lines. For other donors in the study, expansion assays were sequenced with a different, Illumina-based TCR-beta assay. The study assessed, at the TCR clonotype level, memory CD4+ T cell crossreactivity between SARS-CoV-2 and common cold coronavirus spike proteins.

From a lookup of the germline V gene (reference sequence), CDR1 and CDR2 are SEHNR and FQNEAQ. Germline trimming amounts to 2 bases on V and 7 bases on J, with 10 as the count of junction bases outside the gene matches. Including the terminal cysteine and phenylalanine, the CDR3 comprises 16 residues. Just CDR3 DNA is preserved here, 48 bases in frame from base 1. Library creation used the immunoSEQ multiplex PCR assay. The study's own analysis went as follows. During preprocessing, nonproductive sequences were removed, along with CDR3s that did not begin with C, did not end with F or W, or were shorter than 7 amino acids. The MANAFEST web app was used to call antigen-specific clonotypes on the basis of expansion compared with the reference and with other culture wells. A clone was considered positive if the clone showed significant expansion compared with the reference culture in 2 of 3 replicate wells at an FDR below 0.05. Positive clones also required significant expansion versus all other tandem wells and an odds ratio above 5. CDR3 homology was quantified as pairwise Levenshtein distance, calculated with the stringdist R package after three terminal residues were trimmed from each end. What TCRdb holds here is the immuneACCESS table cut down to in-frame rearrangements. Part of the clones is not present; checked against another copy, under half of the missing clones reflect an unresolved V gene, and the others are unexplained. That table gives V, J and clone size, and the DNA gave D and trimming. In this sample the table shows roughly 16,000 clones, approximately 80% of which occur a single time. The ten largest account for nearly 10% of the sample.

CD4+ T cells from unexposed donors were collected before the COVID-19 pandemic (2011-2018). Following 10 days of culture, the EasySep CD4+ T cell isolation kit was used to isolate CD4+ T cells. As cell number allowed, CD4+ T cells from unexposed donors were tested for reactivity to SARS-CoV-2 S and N and to four common cold coronavirus spike pools. Each well held a few million PBMCs cultured in IMDM containing around 4.9% human AB serum and roughly 10 IU/ml IL-2. Half of the culture medium was replaced with fresh IL-2-containing medium on days 3 and 7. Each peptide culture condition was generally run in triplicate replicate wells. The leukapheresis product for the unexposed donors was obtained through commercial purchase. Ficoll-Paque PLUS gradient centrifugation was used to isolate PBMCs from either whole blood or leukapheresis product. The PBMCs went either fresh into the expansion assay or into cryopreservation at -140 degrees C. The QIAamp Micro DNA Kit was used to extract genomic DNA from the CD4+ T cells.

Overall study outcomes, separate from this receptor: Because the crossreactivity analysis focused on spike protein, crossreactivity against other viral proteins was not assessed. Memory CD4+ clonotypes crossrecognizing SARS-CoV-2 and at least one common cold coronavirus spike were found in about 61% of donors. Small numbers of patients and of tested TCRs were a limitation of the study. Crossreactive clones showed significantly weaker SARS-CoV-2-driven expansion than monoreactive clones, consistent with antigenic imprinting. Because no donor provided both pre-pandemic and post-infection samples, tracing the source of pre-existing responses was limited.

The chain uses TRBV7-9 and TRBJ2-2, with 7 bases matching TRBD1. Sequenced: CD4+ T cells from PBMCs, cultured in vitro. The sequence derives from a human donor in good health. DNA sequence: TGTGCCAGCAGCTTAATAGGCGGCAGGGGGAACGGGGAGCTGTTTTTT. Its product reads: CASSLIGGRGNGELFF.